This T cell receptor (beta chain) was identified during a study of response to subunit inactivated influenza vaccine. Whole-study findings and limits: With each seasonal influenza vaccination, the authors suggested, few new T cells are recruited.

MiXCR was run by TCRdb on the RT-PCR reads, yielding one entry per CDR3 protein. The profile shows roughly 520,000 distinct CDR3 sequences, roughly 27% of them singletons. To note about this clonotype: What it recognizes is unknown.

V dropped 0 bases and J dropped 6; count of bases not matched to a gene: 15. Germline-derived CDR1 and CDR2 are DFQATT and SNEGSKA (reference sequence). The CDR3 extends over 17 amino acids. The chain combines TRBV20-1 with TRBJ2-3, with 7 bases identical to TRBD1. This TCR came from a middle-aged man who received an inactivated influenza vaccine. The starting material was CD4+ T cells sorted from PBMCs, obtained 4 to 6 days after vaccination. Written as DNA, the CDR3 is TGCAGTGCTAGAGATCAGAGGGGGCTCCATTTCGGGGATACGCAGTATTTT. This translates into CSARDQRGLHFGDTQYF.